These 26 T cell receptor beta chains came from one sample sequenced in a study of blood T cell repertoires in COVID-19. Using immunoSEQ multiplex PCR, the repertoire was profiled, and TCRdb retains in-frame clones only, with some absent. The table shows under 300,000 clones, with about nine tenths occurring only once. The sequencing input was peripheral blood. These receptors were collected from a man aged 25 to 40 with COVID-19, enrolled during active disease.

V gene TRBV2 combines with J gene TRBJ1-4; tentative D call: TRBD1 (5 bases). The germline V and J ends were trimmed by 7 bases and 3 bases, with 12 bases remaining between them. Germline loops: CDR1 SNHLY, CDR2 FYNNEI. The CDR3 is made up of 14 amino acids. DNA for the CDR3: TGTGCCAGCACTAAGGGGCTGGCTAATGAAAAACTGTTTTTT. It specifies CASTKGLANEKLFF.

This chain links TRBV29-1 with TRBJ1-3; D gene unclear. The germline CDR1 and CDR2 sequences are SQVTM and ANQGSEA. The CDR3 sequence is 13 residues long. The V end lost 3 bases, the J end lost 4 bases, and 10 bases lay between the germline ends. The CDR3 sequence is CSVDQQTGNTIYF. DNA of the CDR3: TGCAGCGTTGATCAACAAACAGGAAACACCATATATTTT.

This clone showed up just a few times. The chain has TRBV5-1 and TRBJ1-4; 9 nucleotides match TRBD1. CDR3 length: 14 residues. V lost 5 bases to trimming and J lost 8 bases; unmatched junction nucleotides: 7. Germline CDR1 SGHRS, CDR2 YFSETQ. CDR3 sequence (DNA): TGCGCCAGCAGTCAGACAGGGGGTATAGAAAAACTGTTTTTT. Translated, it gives CASSQTGGIEKLFF.

The CDR3 region has the DNA TGTGCCAGTAGTTCTCGGACAGGGTTGAGAGAGACCCAGTACTTC. Protein product: CASSSRTGLRETQYF. J is TRBJ2-5 and V is TRBV19; 8 positions agree with TRBD1. Germline V gene data show CDR1 as LNHDA and CDR2 as SQIVND (reference sequence). Unmatched junction bases numbered 9, after V lost 5 bases and J lost 4 bases. The CDR3 is made up of 15 amino acids.

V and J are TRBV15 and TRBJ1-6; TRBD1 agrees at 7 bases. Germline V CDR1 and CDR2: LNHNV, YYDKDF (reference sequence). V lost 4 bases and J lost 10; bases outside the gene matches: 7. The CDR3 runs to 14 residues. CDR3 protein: CATSKGQLHSPLHF. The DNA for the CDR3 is TGTGCCACCAGCAAGGGACAGTTACACTCACCCCTCCACTTT.

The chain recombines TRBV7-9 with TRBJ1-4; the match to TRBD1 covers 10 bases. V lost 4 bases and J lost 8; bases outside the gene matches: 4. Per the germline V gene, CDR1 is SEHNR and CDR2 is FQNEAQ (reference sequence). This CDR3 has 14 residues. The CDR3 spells CASSYGQGGEKLFF. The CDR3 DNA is TGTGCCAGCAGCTACGGACAGGGGGGAGAAAAACTGTTTTTT.

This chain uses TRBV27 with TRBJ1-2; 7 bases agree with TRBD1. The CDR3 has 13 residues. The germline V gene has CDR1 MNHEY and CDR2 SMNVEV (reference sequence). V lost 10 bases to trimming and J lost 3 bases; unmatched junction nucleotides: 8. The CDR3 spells CATSPTGDYGYTF. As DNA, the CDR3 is TGTGCCACCTCCCCCACAGGGGACTATGGCTACACCTTC.

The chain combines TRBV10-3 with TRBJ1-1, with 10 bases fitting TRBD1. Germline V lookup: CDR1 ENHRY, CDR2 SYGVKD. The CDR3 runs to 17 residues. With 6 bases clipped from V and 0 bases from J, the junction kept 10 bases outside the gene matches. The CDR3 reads CAIRKTGGPALNTEAFF. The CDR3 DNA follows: TGTGCCATCAGGAAGACAGGGGGCCCCGCCCTGAACACTGAAGCTTTCTTT.

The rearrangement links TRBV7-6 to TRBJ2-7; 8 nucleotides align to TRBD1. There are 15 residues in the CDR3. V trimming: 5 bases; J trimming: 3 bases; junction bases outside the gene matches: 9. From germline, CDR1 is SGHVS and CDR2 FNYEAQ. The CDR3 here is CASSRNQGANYEQYF. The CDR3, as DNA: TGTGCCAGCAGCCGAAACCAGGGGGCTAACTACGAGCAGTACTTC.

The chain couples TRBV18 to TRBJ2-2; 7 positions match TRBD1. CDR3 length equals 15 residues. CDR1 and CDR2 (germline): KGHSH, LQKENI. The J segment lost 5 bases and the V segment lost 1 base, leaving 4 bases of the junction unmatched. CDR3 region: CASSPLDRATGELFF. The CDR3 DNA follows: TGTGCCAGCTCACCACTCGACAGGGCTACCGGGGAGCTGTTTTTT.

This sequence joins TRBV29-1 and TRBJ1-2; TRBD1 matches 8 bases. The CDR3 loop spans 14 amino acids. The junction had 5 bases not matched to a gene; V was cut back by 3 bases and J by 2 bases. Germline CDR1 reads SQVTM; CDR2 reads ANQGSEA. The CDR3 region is CSVDGQGLNYGYTF. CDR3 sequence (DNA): TGCAGCGTTGACGGACAGGGCCTCAACTATGGCTACACCTTC.

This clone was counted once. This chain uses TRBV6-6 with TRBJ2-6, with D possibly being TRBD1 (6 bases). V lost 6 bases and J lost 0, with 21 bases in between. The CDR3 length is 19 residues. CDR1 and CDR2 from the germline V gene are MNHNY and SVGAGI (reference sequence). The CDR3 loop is CASSFGQPSGFSGANVLTF. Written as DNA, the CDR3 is TGTGCCAGCAGCTTTGGACAGCCCTCCGGATTCTCTGGGGCCAACGTCCTGACTTTC.

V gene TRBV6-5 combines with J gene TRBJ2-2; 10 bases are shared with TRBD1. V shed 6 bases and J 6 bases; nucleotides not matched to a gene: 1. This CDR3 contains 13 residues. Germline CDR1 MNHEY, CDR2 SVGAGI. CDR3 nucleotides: TGTGCCAGCAGGGACAGGGGGGCCGGGGAGCTGTTTTTT. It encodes CASRDRGAGELFF.

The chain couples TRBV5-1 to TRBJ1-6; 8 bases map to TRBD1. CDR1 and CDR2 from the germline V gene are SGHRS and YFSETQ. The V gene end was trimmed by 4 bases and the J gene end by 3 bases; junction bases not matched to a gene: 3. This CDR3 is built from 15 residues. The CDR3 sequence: CASSPDRDYNSPLHF. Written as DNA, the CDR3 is TGCGCCAGCAGCCCGGACAGGGACTATAATTCACCCCTCCACTTT.

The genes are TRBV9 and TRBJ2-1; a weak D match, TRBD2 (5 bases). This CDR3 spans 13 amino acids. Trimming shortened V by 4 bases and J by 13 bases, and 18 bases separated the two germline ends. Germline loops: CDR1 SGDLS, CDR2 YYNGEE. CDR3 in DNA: TGTGCCAGCAGCCCCGACTGGGAGCCACCCCAGTTCTTC. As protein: CASSPDWEPPQFF.

The CDR3 nucleotides are TGTGCCAGCAGCTGGTACAGCTCTGGAAACACCATATATTTT. It yields the protein CASSWYSSGNTIYF. The chain joins TRBV21-1 to TRBJ1-3; TRBD1, the D gene given by the table, was not confirmed from the DNA. TRBV21-1 is classified as a pseudogene. The CDR3 has 14 amino acids.

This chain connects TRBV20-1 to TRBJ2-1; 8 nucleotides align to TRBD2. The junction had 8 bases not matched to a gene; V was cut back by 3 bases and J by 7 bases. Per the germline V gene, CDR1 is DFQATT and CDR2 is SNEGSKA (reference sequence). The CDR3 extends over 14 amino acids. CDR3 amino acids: CSASRAGLVNEQFF. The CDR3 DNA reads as TGCAGTGCTAGTCGGGCGGGACTAGTAAATGAGCAGTTCTTC.

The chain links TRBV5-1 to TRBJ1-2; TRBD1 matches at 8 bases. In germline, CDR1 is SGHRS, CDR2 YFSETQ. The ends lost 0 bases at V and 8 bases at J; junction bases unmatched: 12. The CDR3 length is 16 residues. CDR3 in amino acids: CASSLGHRGALEGYTF. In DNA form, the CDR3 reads TGCGCCAGCAGCTTGGGACACAGGGGGGCCTTGGAGGGCTACACCTTC.

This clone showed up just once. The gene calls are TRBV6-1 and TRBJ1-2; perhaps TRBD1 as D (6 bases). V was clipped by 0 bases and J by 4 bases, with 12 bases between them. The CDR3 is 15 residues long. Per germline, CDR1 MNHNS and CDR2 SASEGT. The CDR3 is CASSEALQGSYGYTF. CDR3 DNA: TGTGCCAGCAGTGAAGCGCTGCAGGGGAGCTATGGCTACACCTTC.

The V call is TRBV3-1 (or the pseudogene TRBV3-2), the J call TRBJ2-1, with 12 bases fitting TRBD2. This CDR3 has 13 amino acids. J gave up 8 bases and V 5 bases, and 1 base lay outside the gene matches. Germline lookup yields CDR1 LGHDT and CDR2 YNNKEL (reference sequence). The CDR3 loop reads CASSSSGGDEQFF. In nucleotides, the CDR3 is TGTGCCAGCAGCTCTAGCGGGGGGGATGAGCAGTTCTTC.

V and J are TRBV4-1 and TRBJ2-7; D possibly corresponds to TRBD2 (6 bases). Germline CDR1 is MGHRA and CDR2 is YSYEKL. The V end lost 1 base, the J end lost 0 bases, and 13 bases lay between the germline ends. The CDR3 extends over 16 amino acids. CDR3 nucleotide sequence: TGCGCCAGCAGCCAAGGGAGCTCGGGGGACTCCTACGAGCAGTACTTC. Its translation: CASSQGSSGDSYEQYF.

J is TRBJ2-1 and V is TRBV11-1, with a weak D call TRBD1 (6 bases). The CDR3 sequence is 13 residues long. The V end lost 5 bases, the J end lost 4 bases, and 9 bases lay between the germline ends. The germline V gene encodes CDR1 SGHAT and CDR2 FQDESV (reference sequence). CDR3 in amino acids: CASSTQGYNEQFF. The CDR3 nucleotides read TGTGCCAGCAGCACCCAGGGGTACAATGAGCAGTTCTTC. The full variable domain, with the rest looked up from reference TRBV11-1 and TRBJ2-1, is EAEVAQSPRYKITEKSQAVAFWCDPISGHATLYWYRQILGQGPELLVQFQDESVVDDSQLPKDRFSAERLKGVDSTLKIQPAELGDSAMYLCASSTQGYNEQFFGPGTRLTVL.

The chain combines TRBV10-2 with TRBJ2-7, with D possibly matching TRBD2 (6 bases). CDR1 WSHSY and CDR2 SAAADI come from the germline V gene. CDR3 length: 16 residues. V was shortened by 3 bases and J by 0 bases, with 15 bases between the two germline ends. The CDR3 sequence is CASSDPGGESSYEQYF. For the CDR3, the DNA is TGCGCCAGCAGTGATCCTGGCGGGGAGAGCTCCTACGAGCAGTACTTC.

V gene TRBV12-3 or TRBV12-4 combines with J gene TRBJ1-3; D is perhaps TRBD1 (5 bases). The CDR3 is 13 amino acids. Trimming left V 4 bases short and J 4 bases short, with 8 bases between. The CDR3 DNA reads TGTGCCAGCAGTTCAGGGTTAGGAAACACCATATATTTT. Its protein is CASSSGLGNTIYF.

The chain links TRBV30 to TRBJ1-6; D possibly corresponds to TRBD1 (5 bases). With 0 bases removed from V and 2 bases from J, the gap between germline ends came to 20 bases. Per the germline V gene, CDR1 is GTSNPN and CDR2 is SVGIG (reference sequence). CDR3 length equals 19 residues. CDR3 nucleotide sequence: TGTGCCTGGAGTGTACTGGGGCAGCGAGCCAGGGCCTATAATTCACCCCTCCACTTT. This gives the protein CAWSVLGQRARAYNSPLHF.

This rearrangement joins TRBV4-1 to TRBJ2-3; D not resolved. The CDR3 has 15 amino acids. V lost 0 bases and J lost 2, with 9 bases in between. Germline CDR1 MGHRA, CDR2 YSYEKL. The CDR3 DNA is TGCGCCAGCAGCCAAGATCCGGGTCTCACAGATACGCAGTATTTT. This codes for CASSQDPGLTDTQYF.